This T cell receptor beta chain derives from a study of shared clonotypes between healthy human individuals (TCRdb year 2020). For the wider study: The cohort included a few men and a couple of women between 18 and 49 years of age. For each donor, CD4 naive and CD4 memory were each run on three plates, CD8 naive on two plates, and CD8 memory on one plate. To increase sequencing depth and limit assay-specific biases, TCR repertoire library preparation and sequencing were carried out by different laboratories using diverse techniques. Leukapheresis yielded between about 0.8 and 9.5 billion PBMCs per donor. Blood TCR repertoires of four to six healthy adults were deeply sequenced to estimate repertoire size and the extent of clonotype sharing between individuals. Study-level results and caveats: Compared with non-shared clonotypes, clonotypes shared by all four sorted-subset donors had higher generation probabilities. Based on pairwise subsampling, the degree of clonotype sharing among donors was expected to be affected by sequencing depth. Naive subsets generally had larger estimated clonotype richness than memory subsets. Approximately 5% of naive CD4, 3% to 3.5% of naive CD8, 2.3% of memory CD4, and about 0.4% of memory CD8 clonotypes were shared across a few donors. Sampling was restricted to blood, and TCR repertoires in tissue are likely to differ from TCR repertoires in blood. Rarefaction of sorted-subset datasets indicated incomplete sequencing despite the large sequencing depth. Because the study included only a small number of donors, the genetic and exposure-history diversity represented was limited.

The CDR1 and CDR2 encoded by the germline V gene are MNHEY and SVGAGI. V is cut by 4 bases and J by 5 bases, and the space between the germline ends is 15 bases. The CDR3 runs 14 residues from the cysteine to the phenylalanine. Just CDR3 DNA is preserved here, 42 bases in frame from base 1. Donors were healthy HIV-negative adults with no recently reported acute infections or vaccinations. Only Caucasian adults living in Nashville, Tennessee, USA were represented among the donors. Magnetic negative selection was used to enrich CD4+ T cells, after which naive cells were positively selected on CD45RA and the negative fraction became the memory subset. Blood was obtained by leukapheresis, after which PBMCs were separated by Ficoll-Histopaque density gradient centrifugation and cryopreserved in liquid nitrogen vapor phase. Purity and quantity of every magnetically sorted T cell population were checked by analytical flow cytometry. Each sorted fraction had its genomic DNA isolated and then quantified by UV absorbance on a Nanodrop 2000c.

This clone was counted a few times. Its antigen is not yet known. No base quality information exists; no much larger clone differs at one position. Using the deep immunoSEQ assay, multiplex PCR amplified TCR CDR3 regions from genomic DNA. For each cell subset, the extracted genomic DNA was distributed evenly across all wells of several immunoSEQ 96-well plates, and each plate served as one replicate. For sorted subsets, approximately 200 ng of genomic DNA, equivalent to 25,000 to 35,000 T cell genomes, went into each replicate PCR. Purified libraries were measured with a Qubit 3.0 fluorometer, size-checked on a Bioanalyzer 2100, and measured again with the KAPA Library Quantification kit. Every immunoSEQ 96-well plate was sequenced on a dedicated single-read 150-cycle Illumina NextSeq 550 flow cell. Processing in the source paper ran as follows. The immunoSEQ output contained only junctional sequences without quality scores, so filtering could not match that applied to full-length reads. Sequences were annotated with PyIR, a Python wrapper for IgBLAST v1.9, using IMGT germline references to assign V/J genes and CDR3. Reads were filtered out if the reads had weak V/J assignments (E-value above 1e-6), no CDR3, stop codons, out-of-frame junctions, or ambiguous translated residues. A V3J clonotype was defined by an identical inferred V gene, J gene, and CDR3 amino acid sequence. The percentage overlap between two repertoires was calculated by dividing the number of shared unique clonotypes by the size of the smaller repertoire. Three approaches were used to assess repertoire richness: RTK rarefaction, the Chao1 estimator, and Recon v2.1 estimates of unobserved clonotypes. Generation probabilities were computed with OLGA for all TCRbeta clonotypes obtained by the gDNA method from several donors. TCRdb took over this immuneACCESS table, retaining in-frame rearrangements with V and J assigned. Such tables are incomplete; in checked studies, under half of the missing clones stem from an unresolved V gene, and the remainder is unexplained. The D gene and trimming were derived from the DNA, and the V and J assignments and clone size from that table. This sample gives 550,000 to 700,000 clones in total; around 73% of them show up just once. Together, the top ten hold around 2% of the sample.

The sample was memory CD4+ T cells sorted from blood. Read against the paper, the sample's cell subset or site label means: CD45RA-negative fraction. The TCR originated in a woman under 40 in good health. Rearrangement joined TRBV6-5 to TRBJ2-7; D gene: possibly TRBD1, on 5 matching bases. The CDR3 protein sequence reads: CASSFRQQLDEQYF. The bases are TGTGCCAGCAGTTTCCGACAGCAGCTAGACGAGCAGTACTTC.